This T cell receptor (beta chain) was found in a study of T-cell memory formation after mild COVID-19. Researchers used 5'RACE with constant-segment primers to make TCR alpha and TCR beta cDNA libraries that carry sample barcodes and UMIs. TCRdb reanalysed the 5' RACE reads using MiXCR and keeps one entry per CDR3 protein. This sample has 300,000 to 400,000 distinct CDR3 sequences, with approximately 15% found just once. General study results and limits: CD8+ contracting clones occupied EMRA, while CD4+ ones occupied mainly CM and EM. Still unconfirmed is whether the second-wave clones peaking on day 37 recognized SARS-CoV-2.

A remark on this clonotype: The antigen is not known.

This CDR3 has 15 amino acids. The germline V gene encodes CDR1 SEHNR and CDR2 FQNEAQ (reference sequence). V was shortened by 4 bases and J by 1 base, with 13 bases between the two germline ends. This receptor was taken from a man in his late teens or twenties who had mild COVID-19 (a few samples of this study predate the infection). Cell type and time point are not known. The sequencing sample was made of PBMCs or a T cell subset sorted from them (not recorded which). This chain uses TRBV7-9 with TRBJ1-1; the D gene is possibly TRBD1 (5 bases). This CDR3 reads CASSYLGTGNTEAFF. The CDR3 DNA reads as TGTGCCAGCAGCTACCTCGGGACGGGGAACACTGAAGCTTTCTTT.